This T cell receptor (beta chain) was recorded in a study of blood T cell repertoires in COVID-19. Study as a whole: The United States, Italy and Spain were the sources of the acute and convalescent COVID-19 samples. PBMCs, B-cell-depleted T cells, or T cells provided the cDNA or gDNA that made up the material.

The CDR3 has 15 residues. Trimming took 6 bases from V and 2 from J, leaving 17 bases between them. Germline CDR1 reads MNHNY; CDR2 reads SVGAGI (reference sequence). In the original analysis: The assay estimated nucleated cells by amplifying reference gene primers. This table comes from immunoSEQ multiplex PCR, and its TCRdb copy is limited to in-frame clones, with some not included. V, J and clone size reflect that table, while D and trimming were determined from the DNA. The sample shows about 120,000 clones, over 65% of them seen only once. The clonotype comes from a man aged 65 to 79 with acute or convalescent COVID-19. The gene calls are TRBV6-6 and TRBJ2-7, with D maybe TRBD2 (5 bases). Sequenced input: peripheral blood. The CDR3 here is CASRPTAPGAYEQYF. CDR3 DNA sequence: TGTGCCAGCAGACCCACTGCCCCCGGGGCCTACGAGCAGTACTTC.